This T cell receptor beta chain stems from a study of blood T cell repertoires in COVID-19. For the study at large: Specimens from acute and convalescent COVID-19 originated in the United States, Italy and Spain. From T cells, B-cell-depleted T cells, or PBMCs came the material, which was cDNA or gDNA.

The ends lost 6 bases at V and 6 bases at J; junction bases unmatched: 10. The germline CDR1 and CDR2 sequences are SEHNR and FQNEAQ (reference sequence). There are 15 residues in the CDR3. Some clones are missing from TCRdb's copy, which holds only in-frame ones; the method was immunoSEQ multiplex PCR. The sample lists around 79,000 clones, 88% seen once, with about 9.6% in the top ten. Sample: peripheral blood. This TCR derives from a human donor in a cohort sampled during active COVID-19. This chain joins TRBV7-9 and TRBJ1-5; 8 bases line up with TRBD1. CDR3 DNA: TGTGCCAGCAGTTTTACCGGGACAGGAGGTCAGCCCCAGCATTTT. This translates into CASSFTGTGGQPQHF.